This T cell receptor (beta chain) came from a study of blood T cells in healthy people across ages. The CDR3 runs 17 residues. J gave up 3 bases and V 3 bases, and 8 bases lay outside the gene matches. CDR1 and CDR2 from the germline V gene are MNHEY and SMNVEV (reference sequence). This clonotype turned up a few times. Next came a second PCR, run for roughly 6 to 11 cycles, which used a sample-barcoded 5' primer along with a J-beta primer mix. Each CDR3 protein gets one entry after TCRdb re-called the 5' RACE reads with MiXCR. The data show about a million distinct CDR3 sequences, with roughly 47% seen just once and roughly 23% held by the top ten. Researchers isolated at least 6.5 million PBMCs per sample.

The sequence was obtained from a woman in her fifties or sixties in good health. The chain combines TRBV27 with TRBJ2-6; 7 nucleotides line up with TRBD2. Material for sequencing was blood. CDR3 DNA: TGTGCCAGCAGTTTCGGCGGGAGCCGTTATGGGGCCAACGTCCTGACTTTC. Translating gives CASSFGGSRYGANVLTF.